Below, one T cell receptor beta chain is given with its context. What it binds is unknown. This entry comes from a study of T-cell reconstitution after alpha-beta-depleted transplantation in children. General study results and limits: After one year, T-cell counts and TCRbeta diversity mostly came from new T cells. Surviving recipient cells, namely T cells and thymic progenitors, were the source of high day-60 TCRbeta diversity in some patients. As was reported, about two months after transplant, alpha-beta T cells came from several hundred expanded graft clones.

Unique molecular identifiers featured in how the TCRbeta library was prepared. MiXCR was run by TCRdb on the PCR reads, yielding one entry per CDR3 protein. The sample includes 250,000 to 400,000 distinct CDR3 sequences, around 25% of them seen just once. Trimming shortened V by 8 bases and J by 0 bases, and 14 bases separated the two germline ends. Looked up from germline, CDR1 is DFQATT and CDR2 is SNEGSKA (reference sequence). This CDR3 is 14 amino acids long. This clonotype originated in a male patient between 5 and 17 years old who had a stem cell transplant for acute lymphoblastic leukemia, so the T cells may come from the graft donor. This chain links TRBV20-1 with TRBJ1-5, with D unresolved. Sample: PBMCs, mostly from graft donor cells, taken 180 days after TCRalphabeta/CD19-depleted stem cell transplant. The CDR3 protein is CSCRHTNSNQPQHF. In nucleotides, the CDR3 is TGCAGTTGCCGGCACACCAATAGCAATCAGCCCCAGCATTTT.